Presented here are 20 T cell receptor beta chains from one specimen sequenced in a study of OX40 agonist ivuxolimab in advanced cancers. Clones were sequenced by immunoSEQ multiplex PCR, and TCRdb holds only the in-frame ones, with some missing. The table records 50,000 to 70,000 clones, 84% of them present only once. The specimen was CD4+ or CD8+ T cells sorted from blood, collected in a trial of the OX40 agonist ivuxolimab. The receptors come from an adult with an advanced solid tumor such as melanoma, head and neck, liver or kidney cancer.

V and J are TRBV30 and TRBJ2-3; the match to TRBD2 covers 7 bases. The V segment lost 0 bases and the J segment 1 base; nucleotides outside the gene matches: 1. The CDR3 runs to 14 residues. Germline values: CDR1 GTSNPN, CDR2 SVGIG (reference sequence). CDR3 protein: CAWSVGLGTDTQYF. The CDR3 nucleotides are TGTGCCTGGAGTGTCGGACTAGGCACAGATACGCAGTATTTT.

This chain uses TRBV10-3 with TRBJ2-3, with 12 bases identical to TRBD2. The CDR3 covers 13 residues. Germline V lookup: CDR1 ENHRY, CDR2 SYGVKD. Losses at the gene ends were 8 bases for V and 6 bases for J; bases not matched to a gene: 3. CDR3 nucleotides: TGTGCCATCCTTCTAGCGGGGGGGGATACGCAGTATTTT. This gives the protein CAILLAGGDTQYF.

The chain carries TRBV6-1 and TRBJ1-4, with a tentative D call TRBD1 (6 bases). The CDR3 consists of 15 residues. V was shortened by 9 bases and J by 5 bases, with 19 bases between the two germline ends. Germline CDR1 and CDR2: MNHNS and SASEGT. Here the CDR3 DNA reads TGTGCCAGTGACTTAACAGGGAATTCAAATGAAAAACTGTTTTTT. Its protein product is CASDLTGNSNEKLFF.

About this clone itself: The same CDR3 also results from other DNA sequences found in this sample. The V call is TRBV6-1, the J call TRBJ1-5; D not certain. Germline CDR1 and CDR2: MNHNS and SASEGT. The CDR3 runs to 14 residues. Trimming took 2 bases from V and 4 from J, leaving 9 bases between them. The CDR3 DNA reads TGTGCCAGCAGTGAATTTGCGGGGAATCAGCCCCAGCATTTT. It is translated as CASSEFAGNQPQHF.

This clone has ten or more counts. The J gene is TRBJ2-4, the V gene TRBV5-4, with D possibly TRBD2 on 5 matching bases. The CDR3 has 16 residues. Germline loops: CDR1 SGHNT, CDR2 YYREEE (reference sequence). Deletions cut 2 bases from V and 10 bases from J, with 22 bases between. The CDR3 is CASSFWEFGLTGIQYF. CDR3 sequence (DNA): TGTGCCAGCAGCTTCTGGGAATTTGGACTGACGGGTATTCAGTACTTC.

The CDR3 sequence is CASSSLRTDYEQYF. The CDR3 DNA reads as TGTGCCAGCAGCTCCCTACGGACAGACTACGAGCAGTACTTC. The chain uses TRBV11-1 and TRBJ2-7; TRBD1 is a possible D gene (6 bases). Deletions cut 4 bases from V and 3 bases from J, with 13 bases between. The CDR3 is 14 amino acids. Germline V gene lookup returns CDR1 SGHAT and CDR2 FQDESV (reference sequence).

The chain joins TRBV19 to TRBJ2-5; 7 nucleotides agree with TRBD1. V trimming: 4 bases; J trimming: 0 bases; junction bases outside the gene matches: 11. The CDR3 extends over 17 amino acids. CDR1 is LNHDA and CDR2 is SQIVND in the germline V gene (reference sequence). DNA for the CDR3: TGTGCCAGTAGTAAGAGAGGAAGGGGGCTTTACCAAGAGACCCAGTACTTC. It specifies CASSKRGRGLYQETQYF.

The sample holds a few counts of this clone. This chain uses TRBV5-6 with TRBJ2-7; 8 bases align to TRBD1. The CDR3 is 14 residues long. CDR1 is SGHDT and CDR2 is YYEEEE in the germline V gene. The trim removed 3 bases at V and 6 bases at J, leaving 8 bases unmatched. As DNA, the CDR3 is TGTGCCAGCAGCTCCTGGACAGGGCCGGGCGAGCAGTACTTC. Protein product: CASSSWTGPGEQYF.

The chain links TRBV9 to TRBJ1-4; TRBD1 agrees at 8 bases. V dropped 4 bases and J dropped 7; count of bases not matched to a gene: 12. The CDR3 spans 16 residues. CDR1 is SGDLS, CDR2 YYNGEE, per germline. The CDR3 reads CASSSMAGGASEKLFF. The CDR3 nucleotides read TGTGCCAGCAGCTCAATGGCAGGGGGCGCAAGTGAAAAACTGTTTTTT. Variable domain in full (rest from reference TRBV9 and TRBJ1-4): DSGVTQTPKHLITATGQRVTLRCSPRSGDLSVYWYQQSLDQGLQFLIQYYNGEERAKGNILERFSAQQFPDLHSELNLSSLELGDSALYFCASSSMAGGASEKLFFGSGTQLSVL.

This chain links TRBV18 with TRBJ1-5; possibly TRBD1 for D (5 bases). The CDR3 consists of 14 residues. V lost 4 bases, J lost 7 bases, and 14 bases lay in between. Germline CDR1 is KGHSH and CDR2 is LQKENI. CDR3 region: CASSQAEGSQPQHF. CDR3 nucleotides: TGTGCCAGCTCACAGGCGGAGGGGAGCCAGCCCCAGCATTTT.

This clone has only a few counts. The V and J genes are TRBV7-3 and TRBJ2-3; TRBD2 matches at 9 bases. The CDR3 spans 15 residues. The V segment lost 6 bases and the J segment 3 bases; nucleotides outside the gene matches: 7. Germline V gene data show CDR1 as SGHTA and CDR2 as FQGTGA. CDR3 in DNA: TGTGCCAGCAGTCCCAAAGGACTAGCGACAGATACGCAGTATTTT. Translated, it gives CASSPKGLATDTQYF.

The rearrangement links TRBV5-4 to TRBJ2-1, with 8 bases aligning to TRBD1. Per the germline V gene, CDR1 is SGHNT and CDR2 is YYREEE (reference sequence). CDR3 size: 16 residues. With V trimmed by 4 bases and J by 2 bases, 8 bases remained unmatched. The DNA of the CDR3 is TGTGCCAGCAGCCCAGATTTGGGACAGGCCTACAATGAGCAGTTCTTC. Amino acids: CASSPDLGQAYNEQFF.

V gene TRBV7-9 combines with J gene TRBJ2-2, with unresolved D. The CDR3 runs 16 residues. Germline CDR1 and CDR2: SEHNR and FQNEAQ (reference sequence). Trimming cost V 1 base and J 4 bases, with 13 bases left between them. This CDR3 reads CASSLGALIPTGELFF. The CDR3 DNA follows: TGTGCCAGCAGCTTAGGGGCGCTCATACCCACCGGGGAGCTGTTTTTT.

The chain links TRBV4-3 to TRBJ1-1; D is unresolved. The V end was cut by 4 bases, the J end by 5 bases, with 14 bases between. The CDR3 has 14 residues. In germline, CDR1 is LGHNA, CDR2 YSLEER. The chain's CDR3 is CASSPSSLSTEAFF. The CDR3 DNA reads as TGCGCCAGCAGCCCTAGTTCGCTTTCTACTGAAGCTTTCTTT.

Comment on this clone: At one of its ends the junction is not consistent with the germline gene, which may arise from a read error. This chain connects TRBV14 to TRBJ2-2; TRBD2 matches 9 bases. CDR3 size: 17 residues. CDR1 is SGHDN, CDR2 FVKESK, per germline. CDR3 loop: CAGSPQVAGGPTGELFF. CDR3 coding DNA: TGTGCCGGCAGCCCCCAGGTTGCGGGAGGGCCCACCGGGGAGCTGTTTTTT.

The CDR3 nucleotides read TGTGCCAGCTCACCCCCGGGACTAGCGGTAAGCTCCTACGAGCAGTACTTC. Translated: CASSPPGLAVSSYEQYF. The chain carries TRBV18 and TRBJ2-7; 11 positions agree with TRBD2. The length of the CDR3 is 17 residues. After removal of 3 bases from V and 0 bases from J, the junction contained 7 bases not matched to a gene. Germline V gene sequence: CDR1 KGHSH, CDR2 LQKENI. The whole variable domain, filled in from reference TRBV18 and TRBJ2-7, reads NAGVMQNPRHLVRRRGQEARLRCSPMKGHSHVYWYRQLPEEGLKFMVYLQKENIIDESGMPKERFSAEFPKEGPSILRIQQVVRGDSAAYFCASSPPGLAVSSYEQYFGPGTRLTVT.

The V gene is TRBV6-5, the J gene TRBJ2-3, with TRBD1 as a possible D gene (6 bases). Germline CDR1 reads MNHEY; CDR2 reads SVGAGI. The CDR3 length is 13 residues. V was pared by 6 bases and J by 3 bases, with 10 bases between. The CDR3 protein is CASREQGTDTQYF. CDR3 DNA: TGTGCCAGCAGGGAACAGGGAACAGATACGCAGTATTTT.

The rearrangement links TRBV4-2 to TRBJ2-1; 10 positions match TRBD2. From germline, CDR1 is LGHNA and CDR2 YNFKEQ. V was pared by 6 bases and J by 4 bases, with 3 bases of the junction left unmatched. The CDR3 sequence is 14 residues long. The CDR3 DNA follows: TGTGCCAGCAGGGTGGGACTAGCGTACAATGAGCAGTTCTTC. Translating gives CASRVGLAYNEQFF.

This chain links TRBV10-2 with TRBJ2-5; 11 bases line up with TRBD2. The length of the CDR3 is 15 residues. Germline V gene sequence: CDR1 WSHSY, CDR2 SAAADI. The junction had 10 bases not matched to a gene; V was cut back by 6 bases and J by 7 bases. Written as DNA, the CDR3 is TGCGCCAGCAGCTCTGGTAGCGGGGGGGCCGTGACCCAGTACTTC. The encoded protein is CASSSGSGGAVTQYF.

The V call is TRBV7-7, the J call TRBJ1-5, with D perhaps TRBD1 (6 bases). Germline V gene lookup returns CDR1 SSHAT and CDR2 FNYEAQ (reference sequence). V was shortened by 2 bases and J by 6 bases, with 8 bases between the two germline ends. This CDR3 comprises 13 residues. The CDR3 is CASSLKTGQPQHF. The CDR3 DNA sequence: TGTGCCAGCAGCTTAAAGACAGGTCAGCCCCAGCATTTT.